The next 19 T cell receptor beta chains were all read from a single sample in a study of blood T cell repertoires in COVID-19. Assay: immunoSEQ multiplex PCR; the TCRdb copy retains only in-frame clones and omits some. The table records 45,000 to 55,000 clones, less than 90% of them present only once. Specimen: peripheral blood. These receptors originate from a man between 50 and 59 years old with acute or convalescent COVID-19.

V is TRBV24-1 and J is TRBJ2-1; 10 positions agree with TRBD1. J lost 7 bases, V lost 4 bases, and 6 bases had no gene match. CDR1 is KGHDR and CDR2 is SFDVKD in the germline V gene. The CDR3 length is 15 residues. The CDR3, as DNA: TGTGCCACCAGTGACCTAGACAGGGGGCCGAATGAGCAGTTCTTC. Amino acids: CATSDLDRGPNEQFF.

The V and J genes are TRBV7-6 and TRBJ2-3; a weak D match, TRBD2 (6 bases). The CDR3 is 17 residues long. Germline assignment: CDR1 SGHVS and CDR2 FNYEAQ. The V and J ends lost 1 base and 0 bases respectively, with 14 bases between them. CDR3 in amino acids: CASSLEGGGTSTDTQYF. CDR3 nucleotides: TGTGCCAGCAGCTTAGAAGGCGGCGGGACCAGCACAGATACGCAGTATTTT.

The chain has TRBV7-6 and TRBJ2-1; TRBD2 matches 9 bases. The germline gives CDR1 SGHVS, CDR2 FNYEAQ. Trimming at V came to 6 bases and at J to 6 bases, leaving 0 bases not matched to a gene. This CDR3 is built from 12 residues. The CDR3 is CASSSGSNEQFF. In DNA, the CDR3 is TGTGCCAGCAGTAGCGGGAGCAATGAGCAGTTCTTC. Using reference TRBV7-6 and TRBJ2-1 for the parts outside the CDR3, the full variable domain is GAGVSQSPRYKVTKRGQDVALRCDPISGHVSLYWYRQALGQGPEFLTYFNYEAQQDKSGLPNDRFSAERPEGSISTLTIQRTEQRDSAMYRCASSSGSNEQFFGPGTRLTVL.

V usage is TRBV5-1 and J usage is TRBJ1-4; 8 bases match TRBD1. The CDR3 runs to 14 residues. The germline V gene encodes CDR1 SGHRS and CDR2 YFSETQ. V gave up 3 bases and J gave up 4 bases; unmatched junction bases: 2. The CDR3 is CASSSGGINEKLFF. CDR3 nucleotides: TGCGCCAGCAGCTCAGGGGGCATTAATGAAAAACTGTTTTTT.

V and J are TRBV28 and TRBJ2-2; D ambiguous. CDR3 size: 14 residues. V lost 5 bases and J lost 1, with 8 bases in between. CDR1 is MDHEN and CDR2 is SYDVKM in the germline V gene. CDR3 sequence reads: CASSAAQNTGELFF. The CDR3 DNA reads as TGTGCCAGCAGTGCAGCGCAGAACACCGGGGAGCTGTTTTTT. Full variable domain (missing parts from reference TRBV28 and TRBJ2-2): DVKVTQSSRYLVKRTGEKVFLECVQDMDHENMFWYRQDPGLGLRLIYFSYDVKMKEKGDIPEGYSVSREKKERFSLILESASTNQTSMYLCASSAAQNTGELFFGEGSRLTVL.

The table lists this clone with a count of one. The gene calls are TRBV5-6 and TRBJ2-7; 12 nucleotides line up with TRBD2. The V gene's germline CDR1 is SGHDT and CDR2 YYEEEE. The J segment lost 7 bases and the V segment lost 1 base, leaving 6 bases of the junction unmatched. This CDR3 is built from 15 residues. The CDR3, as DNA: TGTGCCAGCAGCTTGTACTCTGGACTAGCGGGGGAGCAGTACTTC. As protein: CASSLYSGLAGEQYF.

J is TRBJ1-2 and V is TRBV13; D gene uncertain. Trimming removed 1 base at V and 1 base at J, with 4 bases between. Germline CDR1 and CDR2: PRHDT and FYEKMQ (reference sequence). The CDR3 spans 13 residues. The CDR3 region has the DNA TGTGCCAGCAGCTTAGACAGTAACTATGGCTACACCTTC. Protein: CASSLDSNYGYTF.

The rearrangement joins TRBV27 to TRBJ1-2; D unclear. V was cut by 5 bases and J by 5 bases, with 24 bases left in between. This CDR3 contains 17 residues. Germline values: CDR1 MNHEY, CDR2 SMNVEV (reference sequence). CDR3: CASSLNPSGFLRYGYTF. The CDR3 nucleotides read TGTGCCAGCAGTCTAAACCCCTCGGGTTTCCTTCGATATGGCTACACCTTC.

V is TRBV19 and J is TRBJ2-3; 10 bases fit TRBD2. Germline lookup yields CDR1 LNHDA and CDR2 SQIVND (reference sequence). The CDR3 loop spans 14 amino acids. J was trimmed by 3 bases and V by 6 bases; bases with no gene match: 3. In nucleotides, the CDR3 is TGTGCCAGTAGCAGCGGGAGGGATACAGATACGCAGTATTTT. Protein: CASSSGRDTDTQYF. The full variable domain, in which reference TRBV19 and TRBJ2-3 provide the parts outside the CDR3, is DGGITQSPKYLFRKEGQNVTLSCEQNLNHDAMYWYRQDPGQGLRLIYYSQIVNDFQKGDIAEGYSVSREKKESFPLTVTSAQKNPTAFYLCASSSGRDTDTQYFGPGTRLTVL.

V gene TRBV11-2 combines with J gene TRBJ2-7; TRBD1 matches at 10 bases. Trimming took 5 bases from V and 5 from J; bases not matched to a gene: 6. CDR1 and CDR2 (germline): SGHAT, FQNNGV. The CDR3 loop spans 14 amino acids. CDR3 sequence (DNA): TGTGCCAGCAGCAGCGACAGGGGGCCCCACGAGCAGTACTTC. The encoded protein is CASSSDRGPHEQYF.

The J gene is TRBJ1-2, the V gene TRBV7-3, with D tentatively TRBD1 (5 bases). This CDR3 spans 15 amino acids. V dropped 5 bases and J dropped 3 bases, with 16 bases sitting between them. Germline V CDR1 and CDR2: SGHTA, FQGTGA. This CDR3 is CASSTSSLGHYGYTF. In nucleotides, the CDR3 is TGTGCCAGCAGCACCTCATCGTTGGGGCACTATGGCTACACCTTC.

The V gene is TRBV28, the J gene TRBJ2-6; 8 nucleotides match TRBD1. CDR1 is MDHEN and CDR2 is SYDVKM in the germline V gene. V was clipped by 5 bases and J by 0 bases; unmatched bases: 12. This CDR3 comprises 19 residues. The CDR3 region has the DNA TGTGCCAGCAGTCCGCGGACAGGGTTAACCAGCTCTGGGGCCAACGTCCTGACTTTC. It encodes CASSPRTGLTSSGANVLTF.

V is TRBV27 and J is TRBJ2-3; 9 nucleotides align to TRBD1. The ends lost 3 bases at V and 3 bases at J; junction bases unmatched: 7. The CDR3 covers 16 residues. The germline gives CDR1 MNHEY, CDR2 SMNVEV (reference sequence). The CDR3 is CASSFPDRGGTDTQYF. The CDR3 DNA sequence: TGTGCCAGCAGTTTCCCCGACAGGGGGGGAACAGATACGCAGTATTTT.

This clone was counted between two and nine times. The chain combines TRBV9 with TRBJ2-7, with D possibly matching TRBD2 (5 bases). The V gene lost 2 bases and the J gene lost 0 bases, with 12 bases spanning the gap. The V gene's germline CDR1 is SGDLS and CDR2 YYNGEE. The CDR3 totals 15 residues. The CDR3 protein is CASSVSTGNSYEQYF. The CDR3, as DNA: TGTGCCAGCAGCGTGAGTACCGGGAACTCCTACGAGCAGTACTTC.

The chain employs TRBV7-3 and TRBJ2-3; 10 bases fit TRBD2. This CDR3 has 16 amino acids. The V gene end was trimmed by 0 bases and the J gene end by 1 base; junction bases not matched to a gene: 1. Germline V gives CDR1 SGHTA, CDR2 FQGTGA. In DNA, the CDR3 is TGTGCCAGCAGCTTAACCCTAGCGGGGGGCACAGATACGCAGTATTTT. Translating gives CASSLTLAGGTDTQYF.

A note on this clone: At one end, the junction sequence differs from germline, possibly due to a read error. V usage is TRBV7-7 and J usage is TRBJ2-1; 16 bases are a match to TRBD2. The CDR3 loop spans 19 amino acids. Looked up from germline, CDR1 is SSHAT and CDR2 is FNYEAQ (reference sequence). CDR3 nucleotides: TGTGCTAGCAGCCAGGGACTAGCGGGAGGGCAAAGCTCCTACAATGAGCAGTTCTTC. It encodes CASSQGLAGGQSSYNEQFF.

CDR3 nucleotides: TGTGCCAGCAGCTTGACCCAGGACAATGAGCAGTTCTTC. Protein product: CASSLTQDNEQFF. This rearrangement joins TRBV7-3 to TRBJ2-1; D is ambiguous. The germline V gene has CDR1 SGHTA and CDR2 FQGTGA. The CDR3 totals 13 residues. V lost 3 bases to trimming and J lost 5 bases, with 8 bases between them.

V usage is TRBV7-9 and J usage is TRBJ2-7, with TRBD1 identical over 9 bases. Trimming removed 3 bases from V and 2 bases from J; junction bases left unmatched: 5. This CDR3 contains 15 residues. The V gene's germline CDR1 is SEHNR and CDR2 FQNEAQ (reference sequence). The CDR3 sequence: CASSFHRGPAYEQYF. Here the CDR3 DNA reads TGTGCCAGCAGCTTTCACAGGGGGCCAGCCTACGAGCAGTACTTC.

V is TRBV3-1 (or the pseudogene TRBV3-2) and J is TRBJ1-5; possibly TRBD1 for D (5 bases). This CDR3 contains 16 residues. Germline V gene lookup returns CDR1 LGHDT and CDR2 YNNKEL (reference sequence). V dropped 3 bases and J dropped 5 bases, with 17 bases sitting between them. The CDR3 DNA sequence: TGTGCCAGCAGCCAGGGCTATGGGTCGGGGGATCAGCCCCAGCATTTT. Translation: CASSQGYGSGDQPQHF.